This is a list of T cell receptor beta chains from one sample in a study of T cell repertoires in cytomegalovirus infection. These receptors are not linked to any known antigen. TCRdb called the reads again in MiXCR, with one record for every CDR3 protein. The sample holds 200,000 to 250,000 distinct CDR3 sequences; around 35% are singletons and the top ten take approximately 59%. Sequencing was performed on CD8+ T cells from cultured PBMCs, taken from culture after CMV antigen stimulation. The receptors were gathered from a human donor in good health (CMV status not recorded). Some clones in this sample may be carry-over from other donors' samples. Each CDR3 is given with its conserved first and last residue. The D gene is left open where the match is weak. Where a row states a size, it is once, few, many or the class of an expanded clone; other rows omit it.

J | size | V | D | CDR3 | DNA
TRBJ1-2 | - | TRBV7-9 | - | CASSPPERAGYTF | TGTGCCAGCAGCCCCCCTGAACGGGCTGGCTACACCTTC
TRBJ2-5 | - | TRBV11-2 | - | CANSPVSSVIQETQYF | TGTGCCAACAGCCCCGTCAGCTCAGTAATCCAAGAGACCCAGTACTTC
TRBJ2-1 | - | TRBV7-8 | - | CASTHRKSEQFF | TGTGCCAGCACCCATAGGAAGAGTGAGCAGTTCTTC
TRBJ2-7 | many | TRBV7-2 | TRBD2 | CASSLGLAGSYEQYF | TGTGCCAGCAGCTTGGGGCTAGCGGGGTCCTACGAGCAGTACTTC
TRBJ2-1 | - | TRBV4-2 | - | CASSQDGPSGGPADEQFF | TGTGCCAGCAGCCAAGACGGCCCCTCAGGAGGGCCTGCGGATGAGCAGTTCTTC
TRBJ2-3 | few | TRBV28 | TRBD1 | CASSYRGRPDTQYF | TGTGCCAGCAGTTACAGGGGCCGCCCAGATACGCAGTATTTT
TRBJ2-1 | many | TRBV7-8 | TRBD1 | CASSSEWDRDEQFF | TGTGCCAGCAGCTCCGAGTGGGACAGAGATGAGCAGTTCTTC
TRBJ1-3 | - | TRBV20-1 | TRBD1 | CSAWDRNSGNTIYF | TGCAGTGCCTGGGACAGGAACTCTGGAAACACCATATATTTT
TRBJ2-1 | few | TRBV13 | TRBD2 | CASSLGLAYYNEQFF | TGTGCCAGCAGCCTGGGACTAGCGTATTACAATGAGCAGTTCTTC
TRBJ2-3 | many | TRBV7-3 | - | CASSLNFRLFTDTQYF | TGTGCCAGCAGCTTAAACTTTAGGCTTTTCACAGATACGCAGTATTTT
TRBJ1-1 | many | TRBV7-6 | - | CASSLPTSMNTEAFF | TGTGCCAGCAGCTTACCCACAAGCATGAACACTGAAGCTTTCTTT
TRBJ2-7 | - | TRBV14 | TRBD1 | CASSQEGQGPSPYEQYF | TGTGCCAGCAGCCAAGAAGGACAGGGCCCTTCTCCCTACGAGCAGTACTTC
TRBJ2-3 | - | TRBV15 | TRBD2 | CATSASGSLVTDTQYF | TGTGCCACCAGCGCTAGCGGGAGTCTTGTTACAGATACGCAGTATTTT
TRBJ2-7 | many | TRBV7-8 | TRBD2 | CASSKGLAGLEGSYEQYF | TGTGCCAGCAGCAAGGGACTAGCGGGATTAGAGGGCTCCTACGAGCAGTACTTC
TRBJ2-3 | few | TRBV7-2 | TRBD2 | CASSWRLAGERGGSTDTQYF | TGTGCCAGCAGCTGGCGACTAGCGGGAGAGAGGGGGGGAAGCACAGATACGCAGTATTTT
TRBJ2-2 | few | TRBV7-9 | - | CASNQKGWVTGELFF | TGTGCCAGCAACCAAAAAGGTTGGGTCACCGGGGAGCTGTTTTTT
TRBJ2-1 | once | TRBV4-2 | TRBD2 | CASSLGEGLAGGSYNEQFF | TGTGCCAGCAGCCTAGGCGAAGGACTAGCGGGGGGCTCCTACAATGAGCAGTTCTTC
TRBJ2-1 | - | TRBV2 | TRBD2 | CASSEVGLALSSYNEQFF | TGTGCCAGCAGTGAAGTGGGACTAGCCCTTAGCTCCTACAATGAGCAGTTCTTC
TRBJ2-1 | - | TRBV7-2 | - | CASSHRAYNEQFF | TGTGCCAGCAGCCACCGGGCCTACAATGAGCAGTTCTTC
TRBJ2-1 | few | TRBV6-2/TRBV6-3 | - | CASSYEYNEQFF | TGTGCCAGCAGTTACGAGTACAATGAGCAGTTCTTC